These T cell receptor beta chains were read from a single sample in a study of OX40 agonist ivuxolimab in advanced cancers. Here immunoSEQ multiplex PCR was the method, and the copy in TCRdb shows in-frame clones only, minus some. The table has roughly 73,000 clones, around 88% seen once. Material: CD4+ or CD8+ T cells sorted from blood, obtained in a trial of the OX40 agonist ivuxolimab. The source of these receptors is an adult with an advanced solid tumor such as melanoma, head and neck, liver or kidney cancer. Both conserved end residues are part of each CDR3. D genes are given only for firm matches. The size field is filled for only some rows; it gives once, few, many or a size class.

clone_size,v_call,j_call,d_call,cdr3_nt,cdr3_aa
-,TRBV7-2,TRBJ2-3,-,TGTGCCAGCAGCTTATACCAGGGACTTGTCACAGATACGCAGTATTTT,CASSLYQGLVTDTQYF
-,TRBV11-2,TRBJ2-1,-,TGTGCCAGCAGCTCGAGGGGTTACAATGAGCAGTTCTTC,CASSSRGYNEQFF
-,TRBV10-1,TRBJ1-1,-,TGCGCCAGCAGTGATGAGGGGGGTACTGAAGCTTTCTTT,CASSDEGGTEAFF
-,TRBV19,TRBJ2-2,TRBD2,TGTGCCAGTAGTATCGGACTAGCGGATGGCACCGGGGAGCTGTTTTTT,CASSIGLADGTGELFF
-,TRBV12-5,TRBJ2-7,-,TGTGCTAGTGGTCCCCTCCTCGAGCAGTACTTC,CASGPLLEQYF
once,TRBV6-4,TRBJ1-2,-,TGTGCCAGCAGTGAAGAGGCGAATGGCCGATACACCTTC,CASSEEANGRYTF
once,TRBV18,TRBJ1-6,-,TGTGCCAGCTCACCTAACTCCTATAATTCACCCCTCCACTTT,CASSPNSYNSPLHF
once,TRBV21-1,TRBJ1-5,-,TGTGCCAGCAGCAAAGGGACAGGGACTGGTAGGGGCGATCAGCCCCAGCATTTT,CASSKGTGTGRGDQPQHF
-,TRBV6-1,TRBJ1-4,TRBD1,TGTGCCAGCAGTGTGGACAGGGGGAGCGGTGAAAAACTGTTTTTT,CASSVDRGSGEKLFF
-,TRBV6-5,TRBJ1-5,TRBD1,TGTGCCAGCAGTTACGACAGGGCCTATCAGCCCCAGCATTTT,CASSYDRAYQPQHF
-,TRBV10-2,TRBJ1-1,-,TGCGCCAGCAGTGTCGGGGCAGCCCGTGGGGGAGCTTTCTTT,CASSVGAARGGAFF
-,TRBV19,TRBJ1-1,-,TGTGCCAGTAGTATACAAGTCCGGAACACTGAAGCTTTCTTT,CASSIQVRNTEAFF
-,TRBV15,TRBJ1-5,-,TGTGCCACCAGCAGAGAGGCAGGGCGGAACAATCAGCCCCAGCATTTT,CATSREAGRNNQPQHF
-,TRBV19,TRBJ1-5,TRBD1,TGTGCCAGTAGTACGACAGGGGGGAGCAATCAGCCCCAGCATTTT,CASSTTGGSNQPQHF
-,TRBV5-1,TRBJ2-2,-,TGCGCCAGCAGAAGTTCCGGGGGCCCCACTAGAACCGGGGAGCTGTTTTTT,CASRSSGGPTRTGELFF
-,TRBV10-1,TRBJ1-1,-,TGCGCCAGCAGCGAAGGCGGGGCGCGAACTTTCTTT,CASSEGGARTFF
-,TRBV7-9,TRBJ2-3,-,TGTGCCAGCACCCTGACAACAGATACGCAGTATTTT,CASTLTTDTQYF
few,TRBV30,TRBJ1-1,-,TGTGCCTGGAGGGGAAGGGGGGTGAACACTGAAGCTTTCTTT,CAWRGRGVNTEAFF
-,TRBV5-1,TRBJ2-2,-,TGCGCCAGCAGCTTGGGATACAATCGGGCCGGGGAGCTGTTTTTT,CASSLGYNRAGELFF
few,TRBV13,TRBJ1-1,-,TGTGCCAGCACCCAGAGGAACACTGAAGCTTTCTTT,CASTQRNTEAFF
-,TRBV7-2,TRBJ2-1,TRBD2,TGTGCCAGCAGCTCAAGCGGGAACGCCTACAATGAGCAGTTCTTC,CASSSSGNAYNEQFF
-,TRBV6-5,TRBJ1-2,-,TGTGCCAGCAAGGAGGGAAACTATGGCTACACCTTC,CASKEGNYGYTF
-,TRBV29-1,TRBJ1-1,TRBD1,TGCAGCGTTGAACTCCGGGACAGACTGAACACTGAAGCTTTCTTT,CSVELRDRLNTEAFF
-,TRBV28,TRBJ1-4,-,TGTGCCAGCAGTTTTGGGGGGGCGGGAGAAAAACTGTTTTTT,CASSFGGAGEKLFF
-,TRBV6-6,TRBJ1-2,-,TGTGCCAGCAGTGATACTACAGGCGCTAGAGGCTACACCTTC,CASSDTTGARGYTF
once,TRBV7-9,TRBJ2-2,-,TGTGCCAGCAGCTTTAAGGGAGCGAACACCGGGGAGCTGTTTTTT,CASSFKGANTGELFF
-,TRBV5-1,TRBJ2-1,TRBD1,TGCGCCAGCAGCTTGAAGTCAGGGGGCGATGAGCAGTTCTTC,CASSLKSGGDEQFF
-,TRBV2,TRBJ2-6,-,TGTGCCAGCAGCCAAGGGAACTCTGGGGCCAACGTCCTGACTTTC,CASSQGNSGANVLTF
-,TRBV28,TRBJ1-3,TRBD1,TGTGCCAGCAGTCGGACCGGGACAGGGGGAAGAAACACCATATATTTT,CASSRTGTGGRNTIYF
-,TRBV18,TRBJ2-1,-,TGTGCCAGCTCACCACCACAGATTTACAATGAGCAGTTCTTC,CASSPPQIYNEQFF
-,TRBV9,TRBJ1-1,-,TGTGCCAGCAGCCCCCGATCGGTGGGCACTGAAGCTTTCTTT,CASSPRSVGTEAFF
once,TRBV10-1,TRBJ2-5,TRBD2,TGCGCCAGCGGAGCGGGACGCGGTGAGACCCAGTACTTC,CASGAGRGETQYF
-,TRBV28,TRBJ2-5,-,TGTGCCAGCTGCTTGGGGGGCGGGCAAGAGACCCAGTACTTC,CASCLGGGQETQYF
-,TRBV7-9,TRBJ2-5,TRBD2,TGTGCCAGCAGCCGGACTAGCGGTCTGGAGCAGTACTTC,CASSRTSGLEQYF
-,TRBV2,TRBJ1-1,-,TGTGCCAGCAGAATCCGGGGCACCTCGAGCACTGAAGCTTTCTTT,CASRIRGTSSTEAFF
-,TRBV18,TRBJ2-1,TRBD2,TGTGCCAGCTCACCACAGCTAGCGGGAGCGACTGGGGAGCAGTTCTTC,CASSPQLAGATGEQFF
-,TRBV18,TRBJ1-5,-,TGTGCCAGCTGTTCCGACGGTCAGCCCCAGCATTTT,CASCSDGQPQHF
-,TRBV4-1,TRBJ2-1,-,TGCGCCAGCAGCCAAGAACCGGGAAGCTCCTACAATGAGCAGTTCTTC,CASSQEPGSSYNEQFF
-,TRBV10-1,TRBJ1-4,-,TGCGCCAGCAGTGACAGCCTTGCAACTAATGAAAAACTGTTTTTT,CASSDSLATNEKLFF
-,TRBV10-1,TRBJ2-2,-,TGCGCCAGCAGTGAGTCCCGCGTGAACACCGGGGAGCTGTTTTTT,CASSESRVNTGELFF
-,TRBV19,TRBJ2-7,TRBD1,TGTGCCAGTTACGCCGGGACAGGGGTGTACGAGCAGTACTTC,CASYAGTGVYEQYF
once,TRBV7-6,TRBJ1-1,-,TGTGCCAGCAGCTTAGCGCAAGGGGGGCTAGGGACTGAAGCTTTCTTT,CASSLAQGGLGTEAFF
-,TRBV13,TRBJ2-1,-,TGTGCCAGCAGCAACGTGGCGACCGGGACTTCCTACAATGAGCAGTTCTTC,CASSNVATGTSYNEQFF
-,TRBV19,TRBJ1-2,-,TGTGCCAGTAGTATGTCAATCCGGTGGGGCTATGGCTACACCTTC,CASSMSIRWGYGYTF
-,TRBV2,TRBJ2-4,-,TGTGCCAGCAGCGGGGACTCAAGGGGGGCAGCCAAAAACATTCAGTACTTC,CASSGDSRGAAKNIQYF
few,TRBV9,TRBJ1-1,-,TGTGCCAGCAGCACGGTGATGAACACTGAAGCTTTCTTT,CASSTVMNTEAFF
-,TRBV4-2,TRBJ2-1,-,TGTGCCAGCAGCCAAGATCAGTCTGGGTACAATGAGCAGTTCTTC,CASSQDQSGYNEQFF
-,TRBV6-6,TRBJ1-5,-,TGTGCCAGCAGGGGGGAGGGGGTTAATAGCAATCAGCCCCAGCATTTT,CASRGEGVNSNQPQHF
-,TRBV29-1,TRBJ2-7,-,TGCAGCGCCGTAACCGGGTCCTACGAGCAGTACTTC,CSAVTGSYEQYF
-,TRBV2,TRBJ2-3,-,TGTGCCAGCGAAGGCTCAAGAGCTACAGATACGCAGTATTTT,CASEGSRATDTQYF
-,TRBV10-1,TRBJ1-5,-,TGCGCCAGTCCGAAACACAGGGACCCCAATAGCTTCTATCAGCCCCAGCATTTT,CASPKHRDPNSFYQPQHF
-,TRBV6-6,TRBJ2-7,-,TGTGCCAGCGAATCTACCCAGGTGTCCTACGAGCAGTACTTC,CASESTQVSYEQYF